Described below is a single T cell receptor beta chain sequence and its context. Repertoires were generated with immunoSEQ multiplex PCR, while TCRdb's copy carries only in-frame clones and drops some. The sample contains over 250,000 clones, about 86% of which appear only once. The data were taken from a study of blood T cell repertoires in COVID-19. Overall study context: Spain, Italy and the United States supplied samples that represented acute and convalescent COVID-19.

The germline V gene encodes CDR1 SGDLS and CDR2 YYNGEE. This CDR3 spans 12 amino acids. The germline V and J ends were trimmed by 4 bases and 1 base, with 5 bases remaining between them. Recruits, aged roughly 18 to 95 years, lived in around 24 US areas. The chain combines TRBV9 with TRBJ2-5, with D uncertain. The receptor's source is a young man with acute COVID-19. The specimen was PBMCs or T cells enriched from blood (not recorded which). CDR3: CASSLSQETQYF. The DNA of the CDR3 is TGTGCCAGCAGCTTATCCCAAGAGACCCAGTACTTC. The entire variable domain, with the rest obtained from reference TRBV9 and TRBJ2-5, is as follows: DSGVTQTPKHLITATGQRVTLRCSPRSGDLSVYWYQQSLDQGLQFLIQYYNGEERAKGNILERFSAQQFPDLHSELNLSSLELGDSALYFCASSLSQETQYFGPGTRLLVL.